The clone carrying this TCR beta chain was seen many times. The antigen is unknown. CDR1 is ENHRY, CDR2 SYGVKD, per germline. V lost 1 base and J lost 7, with 8 bases in between. The CDR3 runs 14 residues. Preparation of the TCRbeta library involved a method that used unique molecular identifiers. TCRdb analysed the PCR reads with MiXCR anew, one entry per CDR3 protein. Here the sample spans under 300,000 distinct CDR3 sequences, roughly 12% being singletons. This entry belongs to a study of T-cell reconstitution after alpha-beta-depleted transplantation in children. Whole-study findings and limits: Hyperexpanded clones declined; after one year, newly produced T cells mostly supplied diversity.

J is TRBJ1-6 and V is TRBV10-3; D gene uncertain. Material: peripheral blood, obtained 180 days after TCRalphabeta/CD19-depleted stem cell transplant. The sequence derives from a male patient aged 2-15 years who had a stem cell transplant for chronic granulomatous disease, so the T cells may come from the graft donor. CDR3 nucleotide sequence: TGTGCCATCAGTGAGTTGGCAGCGAATTCACCCCTCCACTTT. Translation: CAISELAANSPLHF.